The rows below give T cell receptor beta chains drawn from one sample of a study of T cell responses to AZD1222 COVID-19 vaccine. The assay was immunoSEQ multiplex PCR, and TCRdb's table has in-frame clones only and misses some. The sample has roughly 150,000 clones; about 85% are singletons. This sample comprised peripheral blood, obtained after recovery from COVID-19. These receptors originate from an adult who had recovered from COVID-19. Each CDR3 is given with its conserved first and last residue.

cdr3_aa	v_call	j_call
CASSLWTSGRARTGELFF	TRBV28	TRBJ2-2
CSVEGLGAGMDTEAFF	TRBV29-1	TRBJ1-1
CASSPLPFKGKDGFNYGYTF	TRBV18	TRBJ1-2
CASSNSQDRGPSNYGYTF	TRBV27	TRBJ1-2
CATSRDQSYEQYF	TRBV15	TRBJ2-7
CASSYSGLAGSWTDEQYF	TRBV6-2/TRBV6-3	TRBJ2-7
CAIGGAPNTEAFF	TRBV10-3	TRBJ1-1
CASSYGLAGGSYNEQFF	TRBV28	TRBJ2-1
CASTGGAGRLGEQFF	TRBV5-6	TRBJ2-1
CASSLQQGRTEAFF	TRBV11-1	TRBJ1-1
CASKVEGIYGYTF	TRBV2	TRBJ1-2
CASSQSGGRGNGYTF	TRBV19	TRBJ1-2
CASSSTMAVAFF	TRBV6-5	TRBJ1-1
CASSNHGVTEAFF	TRBV7-9	TRBJ1-1
CASSHVGVVAEAFF	TRBV4-3	TRBJ1-1
CASSLSGRVHEQYF	TRBV5-1	TRBJ2-7
CASSQQGLLDANGYTF	TRBV3-1/TRBV3-2	TRBJ1-2
CSVEYGRGKPEAFF	TRBV29-1	TRBJ1-1
CASSLPGGHEQYF	TRBV7-9	TRBJ2-7
CASSRGGPQNTEAFF	TRBV9	TRBJ1-1
CASSQEGVAGGPYNEQFF	TRBV4-2	TRBJ2-1
CGSSLAGFTGELFF	TRBV7-2	TRBJ2-2
CASSGGRSRTDTQYF	TRBV2	TRBJ2-3
CASSQDRGTKNIQYF	TRBV6-2/TRBV6-3	TRBJ2-4
CASSGQYNSPLHF	TRBV18	TRBJ1-6
CASSLASTGRGDTEAFF	TRBV5-1	TRBJ1-1
CASSQDMGGYTF	TRBV3-1/TRBV3-2	TRBJ1-2
CASSERLAGQETQYF	TRBV2	TRBJ2-5
CASSRRQGRTDTQYF	TRBV18	TRBJ2-3
CASSRGQGSYEQYF	TRBV28	TRBJ2-7
CASRVQGDGYTF	TRBV28	TRBJ1-2
CASSIQGADTEAFF	TRBV25-1	TRBJ1-1
CASSLPRSTDTQYF	TRBV5-6	TRBJ2-3
CATSDPNQPQHF	TRBV24-1	TRBJ1-5
CASSSPCTVGGELFF	TRBV21-1	TRBJ2-2